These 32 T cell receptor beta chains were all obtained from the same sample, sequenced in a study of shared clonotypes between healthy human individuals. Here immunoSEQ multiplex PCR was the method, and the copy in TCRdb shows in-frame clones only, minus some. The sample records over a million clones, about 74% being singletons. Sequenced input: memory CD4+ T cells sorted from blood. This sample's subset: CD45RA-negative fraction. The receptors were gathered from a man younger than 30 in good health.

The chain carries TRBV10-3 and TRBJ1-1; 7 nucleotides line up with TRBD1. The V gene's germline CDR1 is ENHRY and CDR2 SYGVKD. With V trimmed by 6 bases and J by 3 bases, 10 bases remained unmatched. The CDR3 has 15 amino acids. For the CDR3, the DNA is TGTGCCATCAGGATACGACAGGGTTTGGACACTGAAGCTTTCTTT. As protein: CAIRIRQGLDTEAFF.

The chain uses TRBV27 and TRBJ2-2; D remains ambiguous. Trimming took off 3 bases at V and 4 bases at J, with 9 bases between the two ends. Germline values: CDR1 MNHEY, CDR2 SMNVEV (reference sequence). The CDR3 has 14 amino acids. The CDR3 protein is CASSFSAGTGELFF. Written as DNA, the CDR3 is TGTGCCAGCAGTTTTTCGGCTGGCACCGGGGAGCTGTTTTTT.

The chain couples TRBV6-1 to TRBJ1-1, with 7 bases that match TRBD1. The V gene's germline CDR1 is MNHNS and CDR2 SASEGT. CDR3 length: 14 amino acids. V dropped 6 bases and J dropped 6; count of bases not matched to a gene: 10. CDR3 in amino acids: CASSVSSGGAEAFF. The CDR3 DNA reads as TGTGCCAGCAGCGTCAGTTCAGGGGGGGCTGAAGCTTTCTTT.

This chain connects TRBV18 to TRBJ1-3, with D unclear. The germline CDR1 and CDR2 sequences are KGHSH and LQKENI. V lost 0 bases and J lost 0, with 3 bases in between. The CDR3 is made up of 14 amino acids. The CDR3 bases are TGTGCCAGCTCACCACCCAACTCTGGAAACACCATATATTTT. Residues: CASSPPNSGNTIYF.

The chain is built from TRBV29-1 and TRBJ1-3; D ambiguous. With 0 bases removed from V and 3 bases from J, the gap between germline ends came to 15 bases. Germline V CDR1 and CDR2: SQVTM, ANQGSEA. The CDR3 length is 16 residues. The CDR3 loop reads CSVEDPAASNGNTIYF. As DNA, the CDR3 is TGCAGCGTTGAAGATCCGGCAGCTTCTAATGGAAACACCATATATTTT.

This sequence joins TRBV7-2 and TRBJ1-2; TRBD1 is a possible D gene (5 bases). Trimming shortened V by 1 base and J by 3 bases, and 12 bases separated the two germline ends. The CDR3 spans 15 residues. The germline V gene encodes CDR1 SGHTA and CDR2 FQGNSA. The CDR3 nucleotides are TGTGCCAGCAGCTTAGGGGGGGAAGTTCACTATGGCTACACCTTC. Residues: CASSLGGEVHYGYTF.

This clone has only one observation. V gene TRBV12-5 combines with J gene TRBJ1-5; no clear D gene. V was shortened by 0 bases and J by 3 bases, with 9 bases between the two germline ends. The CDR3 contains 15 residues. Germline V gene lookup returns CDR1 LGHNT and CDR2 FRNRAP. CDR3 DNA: TGTGCTAGTGGTTTGGTTCGGCGACCCAATCAGCCCCAGCATTTT. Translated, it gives CASGLVRRPNQPQHF.

CDR3 in DNA: TGCAGCGTACGTCCGGACAGGAACACCGGGGAGCTGTTTTTT. Translation gives CSVRPDRNTGELFF. The rearrangement joins TRBV29-1 to TRBJ2-2; a weak D match, TRBD1 (6 bases). Trimming took off 6 bases at V and 1 base at J, with 12 bases between the two ends. CDR1 SQVTM and CDR2 ANQGSEA come from the germline V gene. The CDR3 runs to 14 residues.

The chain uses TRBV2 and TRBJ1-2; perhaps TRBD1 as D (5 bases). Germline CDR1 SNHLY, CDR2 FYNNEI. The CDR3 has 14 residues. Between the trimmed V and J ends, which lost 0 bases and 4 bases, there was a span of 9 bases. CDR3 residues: CASSEAGRGYGYTF. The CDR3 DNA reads TGTGCCAGCAGTGAAGCGGGGAGGGGCTATGGCTACACCTTC.

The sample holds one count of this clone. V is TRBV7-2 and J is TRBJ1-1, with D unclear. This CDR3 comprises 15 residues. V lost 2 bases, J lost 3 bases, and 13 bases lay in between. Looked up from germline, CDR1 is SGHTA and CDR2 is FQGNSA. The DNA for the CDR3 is TGTGCCAGCAGCTTAACGGGTAGAGAGGACACTGAAGCTTTCTTT. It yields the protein CASSLTGREDTEAFF.

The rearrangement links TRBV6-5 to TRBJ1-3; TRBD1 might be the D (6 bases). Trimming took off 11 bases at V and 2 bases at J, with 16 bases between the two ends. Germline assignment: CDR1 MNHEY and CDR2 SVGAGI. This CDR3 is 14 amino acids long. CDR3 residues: CASFRGRAGNTIYF. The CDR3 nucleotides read TGTGCCTCTTTCCGGGGGCGCGCTGGAAACACCATATATTTT.

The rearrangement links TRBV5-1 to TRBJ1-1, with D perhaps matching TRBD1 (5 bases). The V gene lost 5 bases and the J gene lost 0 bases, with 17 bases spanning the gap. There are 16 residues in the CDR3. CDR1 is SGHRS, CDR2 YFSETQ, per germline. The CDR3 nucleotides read TGCGCCAGCAGTCCCTATGGGACGGCCGTGAACACTGAAGCTTTCTTT. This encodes CASSPYGTAVNTEAFF.

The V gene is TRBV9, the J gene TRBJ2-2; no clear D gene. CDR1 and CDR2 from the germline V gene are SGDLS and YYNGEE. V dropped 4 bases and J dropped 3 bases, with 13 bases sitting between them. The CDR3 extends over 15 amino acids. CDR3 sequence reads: CASSFGPTDTGELFF. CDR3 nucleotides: TGTGCCAGCAGCTTCGGGCCGACGGACACCGGGGAGCTGTTTTTT. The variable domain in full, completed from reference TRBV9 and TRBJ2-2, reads DSGVTQTPKHLITATGQRVTLRCSPRSGDLSVYWYQQSLDQGLQFLIQYYNGEERAKGNILERFSAQQFPDLHSELNLSSLELGDSALYFCASSFGPTDTGELFFGEGSRLTVL.

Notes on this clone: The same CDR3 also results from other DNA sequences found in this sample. The chain's CDR3 is CASSLAGGRTDTQYF. Here the CDR3 DNA reads TGTGCCAGCAGCTTAGCAGGGGGCAGAACAGATACGCAGTATTTT. The rearrangement joins TRBV11-2 to TRBJ2-3; TRBD1 agrees at 8 bases. V shed 1 base and J 3 bases; nucleotides not matched to a gene: 3. Germline CDR1 and CDR2: SGHAT and FQNNGV. There are 15 residues in the CDR3. The full variable domain, rest sourced from reference TRBV11-2 and TRBJ2-3, is EAGVAQSPRYKIIEKRQSVAFWCNPISGHATLYWYQQILGQGPKLLIQFQNNGVVDDSQLPKDRFSAERLKGVDSTLKIQPAKLEDSAVYLCASSLAGGRTDTQYFGPGTRLTVL.

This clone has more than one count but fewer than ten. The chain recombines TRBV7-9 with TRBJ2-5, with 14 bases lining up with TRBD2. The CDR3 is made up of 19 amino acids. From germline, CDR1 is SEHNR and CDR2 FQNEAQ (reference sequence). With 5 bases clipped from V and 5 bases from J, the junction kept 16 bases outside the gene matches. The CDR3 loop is CASSPHRGLAGGRRETQYF. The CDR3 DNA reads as TGTGCCAGCAGCCCGCATCGAGGACTAGCGGGGGGCCGGCGGGAGACCCAGTACTTC.

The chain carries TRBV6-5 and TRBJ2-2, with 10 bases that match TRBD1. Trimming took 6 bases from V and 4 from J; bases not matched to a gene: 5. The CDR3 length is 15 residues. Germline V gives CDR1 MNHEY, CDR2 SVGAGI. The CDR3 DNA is TGTGCCAGCAGCCTGGACAGGGGGGGCACCGGGGAGCTGTTTTTT. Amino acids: CASSLDRGGTGELFF.

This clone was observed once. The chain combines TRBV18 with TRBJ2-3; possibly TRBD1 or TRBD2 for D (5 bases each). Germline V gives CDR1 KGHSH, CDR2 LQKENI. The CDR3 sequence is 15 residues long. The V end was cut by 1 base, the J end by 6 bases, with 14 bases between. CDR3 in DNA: TGTGCCAGCTCACCACGGCCCGAGGGGACCGATACGCAGTATTTT. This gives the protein CASSPRPEGTDTQYF. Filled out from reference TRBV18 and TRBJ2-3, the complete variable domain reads NAGVMQNPRHLVRRRGQEARLRCSPMKGHSHVYWYRQLPEEGLKFMVYLQKENIIDESGMPKERFSAEFPKEGPSILRIQQVVRGDSAAYFCASSPRPEGTDTQYFGPGTRLTVL.

CDR3 amino acids: CASSPRTGGDRNEQFF. In DNA, the CDR3 is TGCGCCAGCAGCCCCAGGACAGGCGGGGACCGCAATGAGCAGTTCTTC. The V and J genes are TRBV5-1 and TRBJ2-1; TRBD1 might be the D (7 bases). The CDR3 runs to 16 residues. The germline V gene encodes CDR1 SGHRS and CDR2 YFSETQ. Trimming shortened V by 4 bases and J by 6 bases, and 20 bases separated the two germline ends.

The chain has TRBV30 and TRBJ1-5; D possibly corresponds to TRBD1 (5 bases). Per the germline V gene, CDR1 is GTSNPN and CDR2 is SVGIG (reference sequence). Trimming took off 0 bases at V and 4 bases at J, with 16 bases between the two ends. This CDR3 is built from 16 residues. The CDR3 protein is CAWSVSGTGKNQPQHF. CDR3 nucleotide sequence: TGTGCCTGGAGTGTGTCCGGGACGGGGAAAAATCAGCCCCAGCATTTT.

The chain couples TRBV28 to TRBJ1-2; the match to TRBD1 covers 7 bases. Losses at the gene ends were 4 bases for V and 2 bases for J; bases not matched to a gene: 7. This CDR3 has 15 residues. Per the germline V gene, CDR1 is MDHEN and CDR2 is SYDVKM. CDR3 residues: CASSSLGGVNYGYTF. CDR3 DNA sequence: TGTGCCAGCAGTTCGTTAGGGGGCGTCAACTATGGCTACACCTTC.

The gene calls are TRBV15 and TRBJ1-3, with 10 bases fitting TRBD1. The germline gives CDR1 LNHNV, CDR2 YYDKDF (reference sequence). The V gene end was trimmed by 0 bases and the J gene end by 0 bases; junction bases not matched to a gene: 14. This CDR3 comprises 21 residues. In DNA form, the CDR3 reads TGTGCCACCAGCAGAGAGGTCGGGACAGGGGCTTGGTGGAGCTCTGGAAACACCATATATTTT. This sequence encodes CATSREVGTGAWWSSGNTIYF.

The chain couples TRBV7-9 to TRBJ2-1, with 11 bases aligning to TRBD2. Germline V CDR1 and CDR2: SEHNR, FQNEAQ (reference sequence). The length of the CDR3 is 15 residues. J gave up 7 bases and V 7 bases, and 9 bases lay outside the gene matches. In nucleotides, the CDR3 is TGTGCCAGCACGTTCGGGACTAGCGGACTTAATGAGCAGTTCTTC. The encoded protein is CASTFGTSGLNEQFF.

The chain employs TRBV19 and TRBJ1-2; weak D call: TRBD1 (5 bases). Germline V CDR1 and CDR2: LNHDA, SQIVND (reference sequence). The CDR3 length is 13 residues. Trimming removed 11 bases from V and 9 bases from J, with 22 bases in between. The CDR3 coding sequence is TGTGCCGCTTACGCGGACAACCCCAGGAGCTACACCTTC. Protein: CAAYADNPRSYTF.

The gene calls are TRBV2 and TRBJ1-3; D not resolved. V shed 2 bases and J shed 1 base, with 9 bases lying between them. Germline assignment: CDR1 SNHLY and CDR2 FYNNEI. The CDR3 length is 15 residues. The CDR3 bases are TGTGCCAGCAGTGAAAGGCAGAGGTCTGGAAACACCATATATTTT. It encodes CASSERQRSGNTIYF. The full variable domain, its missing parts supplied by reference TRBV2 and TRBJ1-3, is EPEVTQTPSHQVTQMGQEVILRCVPISNHLYFYWYRQILGQKVEFLVSFYNNEISEKSEIFDDQFSVERPDGSNFTLKIRSTKLEDSAMYFCASSERQRSGNTIYFGEGSWLTVV.

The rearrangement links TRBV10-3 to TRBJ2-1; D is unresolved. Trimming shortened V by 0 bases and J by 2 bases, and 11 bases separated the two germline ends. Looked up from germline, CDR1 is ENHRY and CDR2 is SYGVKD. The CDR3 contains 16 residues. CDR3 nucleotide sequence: TGTGCCATCAGTGAGTCGATGAGAGGCACCTACAATGAGCAGTTCTTC. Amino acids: CAISESMRGTYNEQFF.

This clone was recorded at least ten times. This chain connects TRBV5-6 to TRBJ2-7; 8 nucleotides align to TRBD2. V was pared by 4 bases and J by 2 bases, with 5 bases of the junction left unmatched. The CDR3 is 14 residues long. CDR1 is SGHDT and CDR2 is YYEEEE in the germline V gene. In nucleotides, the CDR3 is TGTGCCAGCAGCCGCACTAGCGGAGCCTACGAGCAGTACTTC. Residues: CASSRTSGAYEQYF.

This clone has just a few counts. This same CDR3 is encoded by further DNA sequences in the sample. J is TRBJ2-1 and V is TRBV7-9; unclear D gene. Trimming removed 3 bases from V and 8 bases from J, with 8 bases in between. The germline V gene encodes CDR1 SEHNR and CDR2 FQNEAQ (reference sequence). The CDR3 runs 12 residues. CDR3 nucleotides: TGTGCCAGCAGCTTGGAGAGCGATGAGCAGTTCTTC. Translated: CASSLESDEQFF.

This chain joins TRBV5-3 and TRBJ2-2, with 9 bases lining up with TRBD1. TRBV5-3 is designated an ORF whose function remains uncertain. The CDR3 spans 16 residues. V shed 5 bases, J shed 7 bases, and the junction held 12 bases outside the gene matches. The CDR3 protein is CARRSTGTGNDGELFF. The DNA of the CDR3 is TGTGCCAGAAGGTCCACCGGGACAGGGAACGACGGGGAGCTGTTTTTT.

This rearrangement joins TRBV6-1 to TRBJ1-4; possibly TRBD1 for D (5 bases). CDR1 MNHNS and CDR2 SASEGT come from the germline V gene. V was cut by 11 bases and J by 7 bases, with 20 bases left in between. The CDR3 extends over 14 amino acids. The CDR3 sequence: CASTGVLRAEKLFF. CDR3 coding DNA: TGTGCCTCTACGGGGGTCCTCCGGGCTGAAAAACTGTTTTTT.

CDR3 region: CASSPTGQTTDTQYF. The CDR3 coding sequence is TGTGCCAGCTCACCGACAGGGCAAACCACAGATACGCAGTATTTT. The chain employs TRBV18 and TRBJ2-3, with 7 bases matching TRBD1. CDR1 KGHSH and CDR2 LQKENI come from the germline V gene. The J segment lost 2 bases and the V segment lost 3 bases, leaving 5 bases of the junction unmatched. The CDR3 is made up of 15 amino acids.

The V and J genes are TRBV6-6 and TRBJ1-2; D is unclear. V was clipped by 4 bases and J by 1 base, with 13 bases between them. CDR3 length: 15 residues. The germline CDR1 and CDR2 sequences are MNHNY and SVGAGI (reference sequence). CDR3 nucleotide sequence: TGTGCCAGCAGTTCGGGCCCGGGGATTAACTATGGCTACACCTTC. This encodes CASSSGPGINYGYTF.

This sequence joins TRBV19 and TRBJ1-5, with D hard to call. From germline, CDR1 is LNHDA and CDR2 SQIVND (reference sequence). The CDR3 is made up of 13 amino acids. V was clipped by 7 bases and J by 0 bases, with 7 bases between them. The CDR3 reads CASNVNSNQPQHF. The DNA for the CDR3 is TGTGCCAGTAACGTCAATAGCAATCAGCCCCAGCATTTT.